This T cell receptor beta chain was profiled in a study of cytotoxic CD8 clonotypes in ibrutinib-treated CLL. Whole-study findings and limits: Among the clonotypes, public ones were uncommon and contracted or held stable on treatment. Sampling schedules were unmatched across sustained-remission and progressing patients. Before falling back toward baseline at progression, clonality had risen at the time of ibrutinib response. Pretreatment clonality was elevated relative to age-matched healthy donors and paralleled circulating CD8+ T-cell counts.

There are 14 residues in the CDR3. CDR1 MNHEY and CDR2 SVGAGI come from the germline V gene. V lost 7 bases and J lost 6; bases outside the gene matches: 7. This clone was found a few times. The antigen remains unidentified. The repertoire was sequenced with immunoSEQ multiplex PCR; TCRdb's copy has only in-frame clones and lacks some. The sample contains approximately 50,000 clones, over 60% of which appear only once. This receptor was taken from a human donor with chronic lymphocytic leukemia. Material: PBMCs, obtained after 12 months of ibrutinib treatment. V is TRBV6-5 and J is TRBJ1-5; TRBD1 aligns across 9 bases. The CDR3 protein is CASKPGQGGQPQHF. DNA of the CDR3: TGTGCCAGCAAGCCGGGACAGGGTGGTCAGCCCCAGCATTTT.